The 21 T cell receptor beta chains presented below share a single source sample, sequenced in a study of CD8 T cells in ankylosing spondylitis. Via MiXCR, TCRdb re-called the 5' RACE reads, giving one row per CDR3 protein. Of 150,000 to 200,000 distinct CDR3 sequences listed, under 35% are singletons. The sequencing input was synovial fluid, either unsorted or a sorted T cell fraction (not recorded which). Receptors originate from a male donor with ankylosing spondylitis.

The V call is TRBV20-1, the J call TRBJ2-5; TRBD2 agrees at 10 bases. V lost 4 bases, J lost 5 bases, and 7 bases stayed unmatched. Germline V CDR1 and CDR2: DFQATT, SNEGSKA (reference sequence). The CDR3 consists of 14 residues. The CDR3 spells CSAKKPAGGETQYF. The CDR3 DNA follows: TGCAGTGCTAAAAAACCAGCGGGGGGGGAGACCCAGTACTTC.

V usage is TRBV4-2 and J usage is TRBJ2-7; 8 nucleotides align to TRBD2. The CDR3 covers 15 residues. The germline V gene has CDR1 LGHNA and CDR2 YNFKEQ. V was pared by 5 bases and J by 0 bases, with 6 bases of the junction left unmatched. The CDR3 coding sequence is TGTGCCAGCAGCATAACCGGGACTAGCTCCTACGAGCAGTACTTC. Translated: CASSITGTSSYEQYF.

The genes are TRBV11-2 and TRBJ1-2; 7 bases are shared with TRBD1. Trimming removed 2 bases from V and 8 bases from J; junction bases left unmatched: 17. The CDR3 is 17 residues long. Germline V gene lookup returns CDR1 SGHAT and CDR2 FQNNGV. The CDR3 region is CASSLTQDRPSALGYTF. The CDR3 region has the DNA TGTGCCAGCAGCTTAACTCAGGACAGGCCCTCAGCCTTAGGCTACACCTTC.

This clonotype was picked up many times. The gene calls are TRBV15 and TRBJ2-5, with 7 bases identical to TRBD2. The CDR3 loop spans 15 amino acids. Germline lookup yields CDR1 LNHNV and CDR2 YYDKDF (reference sequence). Trimming removed 1 base from V and 3 bases from J; junction bases left unmatched: 5. CDR3 residues: CATSRGFGREETQYF. In nucleotides, the CDR3 is TGTGCCACCAGCAGAGGATTTGGGAGGGAAGAGACCCAGTACTTC.

The rearrangement joins TRBV4-1 to TRBJ2-3; D is perhaps TRBD2 (6 bases). Trimming removed 5 bases at V and 1 base at J, with 13 bases between. The germline CDR1 and CDR2 sequences are MGHRA and YSYEKL. CDR3 length: 15 residues. CDR3 in amino acids: CASSTGGFGTDTQYF. CDR3 DNA sequence: TGCGCCAGCAGCACCGGGGGATTTGGCACAGATACGCAGTATTTT.

This clonotype was counted ten times or more. The V gene is TRBV20-1, the J gene TRBJ2-7, with 10 bases matching TRBD1. The CDR3 covers 16 residues. V lost 0 bases and J lost 7; bases outside the gene matches: 12. Looked up from germline, CDR1 is DFQATT and CDR2 is SNEGSKA (reference sequence). The CDR3 nucleotides are TGCAGTGCTAGAGATTCTGGGACAGGGGTAGTTGGGGAGCAGTACTTC. Encoded protein: CSARDSGTGVVGEQYF.

There are a few counts of this clonotype. CDR3 sequence reads: CASSLRDNLPAFF. CDR3 nucleotide sequence: TGTGCCAGCAGCCTCCGGGACAATCTTCCAGCTTTCTTT. The chain carries TRBV28 and TRBJ1-1; maybe TRBD1 (6 bases). The germline V and J ends were trimmed by 6 bases and 10 bases, with 18 bases remaining between them. Germline loops: CDR1 MDHEN, CDR2 SYDVKM. The CDR3 is 13 residues long.

The chain carries TRBV20-1 and TRBJ2-7, with 7 bases that match TRBD2. CDR3 size: 14 residues. CDR1 and CDR2 from the germline V gene are DFQATT and SNEGSKA (reference sequence). The ends lost 6 bases at V and 2 bases at J; junction bases unmatched: 10. The DNA of the CDR3 is TGCAGTGCCCATAAGACCGGACTAGCCTACGAGCAGTACTTC. It specifies CSAHKTGLAYEQYF.

The V gene is TRBV28, the J gene TRBJ1-3; no reliable D call. This CDR3 has 10 amino acids. V dropped 8 bases and J dropped 8 bases, with 7 bases sitting between them. Germline CDR1 reads MDHEN; CDR2 reads SYDVKM. The CDR3 DNA reads as TGTGCCAGCGGCGGAGACACCATATATTTT. Translating gives CASGGDTIYF. Based on the CDR3 plus reference TRBV28 and TRBJ1-3, the full variable domain is DVKVTQSSRYLVKRTGEKVFLECVQDMDHENMFWYRQDPGLGLRLIYFSYDVKMKEKGDIPEGYSVSREKKERFSLILESASTNQTSMYLCASGGDTIYFGEGSWLTVV.

This clonotype occurred a few times. The chain combines TRBV7-9 with TRBJ1-2; D is undetermined. Germline V gene lookup returns CDR1 SEHNR and CDR2 FQNEAQ (reference sequence). The V end lost 1 base, the J end lost 1 base, and 7 bases lay between the germline ends. This CDR3 is 14 amino acids long. CDR3 sequence reads: CASSLVSDNYGYTF. The CDR3 nucleotides read TGTGCCAGCAGCTTAGTATCGGATAACTATGGCTACACCTTC.

The genes are TRBV6-5 and TRBJ2-7; D is perhaps TRBD1 (5 bases). Germline CDR1 is MNHEY and CDR2 is SVGAGI. The V end lost 6 bases, the J end lost 7 bases, and 10 bases lay between the germline ends. The CDR3 is 11 residues long. CDR3 residues: CASRRKGEQYF. CDR3 DNA: TGTGCCAGCAGACGAAAGGGGGAGCAGTACTTC.

The CDR3 nucleotides read TGTGCCAGCAGCTTAGATGAACTTATGGGGCTGAGACAGTTCTTC. This codes for CASSLDELMGLRQFF. The chain carries TRBV7-9 and TRBJ2-1; tentative D call: TRBD1 (5 bases). V dropped 1 base and J dropped 13 bases, with 20 bases sitting between them. The CDR3 loop spans 15 amino acids. CDR1 is SEHNR, CDR2 FQNEAQ, per germline (reference sequence).

This clonotype has a handful of counts. The J gene is TRBJ2-3, the V gene TRBV20-1, with 7 positions matching TRBD2. V lost 0 bases, J lost 2 bases, and 5 bases stayed unmatched. The length of the CDR3 is 15 residues. The germline V gene has CDR1 DFQATT and CDR2 SNEGSKA (reference sequence). For the CDR3, the DNA is TGCAGTGCTAGAGATAGCGGGTCCTACACAGATACGCAGTATTTT. It yields the protein CSARDSGSYTDTQYF.

This clonotype was found many times. The chain combines TRBV28 with TRBJ2-7, with a tentative D call TRBD1 (5 bases). Germline V gene lookup returns CDR1 MDHEN and CDR2 SYDVKM. The CDR3 sequence is 16 residues long. V was shortened by 8 bases and J by 2 bases, with 22 bases between the two germline ends. Here the CDR3 reads CASSYGRTSGAYEQYF. In DNA form, the CDR3 reads TGTGCCAGCTCATATGGACGGACATCCGGCGCCTACGAGCAGTACTTC.

The J gene is TRBJ2-1, the V gene TRBV3-1, with 9 bases matching TRBD2. V dropped 4 bases and J dropped 6; count of bases not matched to a gene: 10. The CDR3 contains 16 residues. The germline gives CDR1 LGHDT, CDR2 YNNKEL (reference sequence). CDR3 nucleotide sequence: TGTGCCAGCAGCCCGCAGGCGACTAGCGGACCCAATGAGCAGTTCTTC. Its protein is CASSPQATSGPNEQFF.

This clonotype was found many times. V usage is TRBV10-3 and J usage is TRBJ2-1, with unresolved D. The CDR3 covers 15 residues. Trimming removed 0 bases at V and 4 bases at J, with 10 bases between. The V gene's germline CDR1 is ENHRY and CDR2 SYGVKD. The DNA of the CDR3 is TGTGCCATCAGTGAGTCTGGATTAAGGTACAATGAGCAGTTCTTC. It codes for CAISESGLRYNEQFF.

This sequence joins TRBV20-1 and TRBJ2-2; 8 bases are a match to TRBD1. CDR3 size: 15 residues. V dropped 0 bases and J dropped 6; count of bases not matched to a gene: 6. Germline CDR1 and CDR2: DFQATT and SNEGSKA (reference sequence). The DNA for the CDR3 is TGCAGTGCTAGAGACTTCTACAGGGGGGCCGGGGAGCTGTTTTTT. It codes for CSARDFYRGAGELFF.

This clonotype has ten or more counts. The V and J genes are TRBV9 and TRBJ1-4, with D maybe TRBD1 (5 bases). The V gene lost 1 base and the J gene lost 7 bases, with 11 bases spanning the gap. The CDR3 is 14 residues long. Per germline, CDR1 SGDLS and CDR2 YYNGEE. The CDR3 loop reads CASSVTQGGEKLFF. CDR3 DNA sequence: TGTGCCAGCAGCGTAACCCAGGGCGGTGAAAAACTGTTTTTT.

The CDR3 DNA is TGTGCCAGCAGCGACAGGGTGTCCTACGAGCAGTACTTC. Its translation: CASSDRVSYEQYF. V usage is TRBV28 and J usage is TRBJ2-7; 7 positions agree with TRBD1. The CDR3 has 13 residues. The J segment lost 1 base and the V segment lost 6 bases, leaving 3 bases of the junction unmatched. Germline loops: CDR1 MDHEN, CDR2 SYDVKM. Looking up the rest from reference TRBV28 and TRBJ2-7 gives the full variable domain: DVKVTQSSRYLVKRTGEKVFLECVQDMDHENMFWYRQDPGLGLRLIYFSYDVKMKEKGDIPEGYSVSREKKERFSLILESASTNQTSMYLCASSDRVSYEQYFGPGTRLTVT.

This clonotype was seen a few times. This chain joins TRBV12-3 or TRBV12-4 and TRBJ2-2; 8 bases map to TRBD2. The CDR3 has 15 residues. With V trimmed by 6 bases and J by 1 base, 4 bases remained unmatched. DNA of the CDR3: TGTGCCAGCAGAAGTAGCGGGGAGAACACCGGGGAGCTGTTTTTT. It yields the protein CASRSSGENTGELFF.

This clonotype occurred many times. The DNA for the CDR3 is TGCGCCAGCAGCCAAGGGCGGGAGCAGTACTTC. It translates to CASSQGREQYF. The genes are TRBV4-3 and TRBJ2-7; D is ambiguous. The germline V and J ends were trimmed by 1 base and 7 bases, with 5 bases remaining between them. The CDR3 totals 11 residues. CDR1 and CDR2 (germline): LGHNA, YSLEER.